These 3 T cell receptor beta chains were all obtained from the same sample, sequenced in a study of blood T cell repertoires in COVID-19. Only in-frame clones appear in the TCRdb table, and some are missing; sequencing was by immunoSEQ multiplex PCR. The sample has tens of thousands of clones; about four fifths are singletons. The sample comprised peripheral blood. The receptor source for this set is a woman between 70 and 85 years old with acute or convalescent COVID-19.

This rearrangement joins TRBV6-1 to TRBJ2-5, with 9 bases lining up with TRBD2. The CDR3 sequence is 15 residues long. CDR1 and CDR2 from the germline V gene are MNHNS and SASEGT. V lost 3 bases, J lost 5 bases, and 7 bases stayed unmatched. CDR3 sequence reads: CASSDFSGSGETQYF. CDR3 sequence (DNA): TGTGCCAGCAGTGATTTTAGCGGGAGCGGCGAGACCCAGTACTTC.

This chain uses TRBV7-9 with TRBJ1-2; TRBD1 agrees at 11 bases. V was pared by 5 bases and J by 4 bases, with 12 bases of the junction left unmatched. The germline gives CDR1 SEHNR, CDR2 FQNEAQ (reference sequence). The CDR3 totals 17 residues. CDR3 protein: CASSAPGGQGVVYGYTF. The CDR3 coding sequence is TGTGCCAGCAGCGCCCCCGGGGGACAGGGGGTAGTCTATGGCTACACCTTC.

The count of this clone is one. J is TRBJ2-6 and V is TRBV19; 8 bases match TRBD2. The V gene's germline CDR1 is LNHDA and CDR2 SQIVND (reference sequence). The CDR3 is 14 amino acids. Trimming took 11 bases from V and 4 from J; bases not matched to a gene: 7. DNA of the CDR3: TGTGCCGGATCGGCGGGGGGAGGGGCCAACGTCCTGACTTTC. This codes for CAGSAGGGANVLTF.